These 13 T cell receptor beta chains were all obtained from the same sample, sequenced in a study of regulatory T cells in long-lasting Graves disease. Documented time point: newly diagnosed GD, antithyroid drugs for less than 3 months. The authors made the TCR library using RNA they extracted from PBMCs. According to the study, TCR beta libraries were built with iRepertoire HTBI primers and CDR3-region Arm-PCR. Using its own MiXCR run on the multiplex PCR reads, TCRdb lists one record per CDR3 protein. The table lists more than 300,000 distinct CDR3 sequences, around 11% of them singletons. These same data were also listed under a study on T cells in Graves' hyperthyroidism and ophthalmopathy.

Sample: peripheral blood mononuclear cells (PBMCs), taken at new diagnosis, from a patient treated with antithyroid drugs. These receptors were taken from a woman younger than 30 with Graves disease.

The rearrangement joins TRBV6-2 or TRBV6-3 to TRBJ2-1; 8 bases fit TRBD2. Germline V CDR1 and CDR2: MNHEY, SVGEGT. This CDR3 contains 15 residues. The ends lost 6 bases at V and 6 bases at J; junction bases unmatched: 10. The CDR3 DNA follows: TGTGCCAGCAGCTTTTGGGTAGCGGGAACCAATGAGCAGTTCTTC. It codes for CASSFWVAGTNEQFF.

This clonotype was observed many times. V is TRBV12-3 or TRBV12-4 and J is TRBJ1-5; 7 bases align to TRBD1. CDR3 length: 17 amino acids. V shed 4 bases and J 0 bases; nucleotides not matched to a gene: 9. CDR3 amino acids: CASSSVKGAFSNQPQHF. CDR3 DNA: TGTGCCAGCAGTTCCGTGAAGGGGGCGTTTAGCAATCAGCCCCAGCATTTT.

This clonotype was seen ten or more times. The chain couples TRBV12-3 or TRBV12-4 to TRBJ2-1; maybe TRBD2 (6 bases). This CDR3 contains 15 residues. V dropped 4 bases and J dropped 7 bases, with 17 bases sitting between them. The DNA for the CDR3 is TGTGCCAGCAGTTCCCCGGGGAGGTCTTGGAATGAGCAGTTCTTC. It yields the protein CASSSPGRSWNEQFF.

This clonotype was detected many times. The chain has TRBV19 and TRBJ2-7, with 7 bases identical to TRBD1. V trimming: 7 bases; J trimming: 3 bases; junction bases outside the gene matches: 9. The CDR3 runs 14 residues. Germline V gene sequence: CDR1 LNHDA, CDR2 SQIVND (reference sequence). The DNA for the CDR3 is TGTGCCAGTAAGAATACAGGGGTAGACTACGAGCAGTACTTC. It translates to CASKNTGVDYEQYF.

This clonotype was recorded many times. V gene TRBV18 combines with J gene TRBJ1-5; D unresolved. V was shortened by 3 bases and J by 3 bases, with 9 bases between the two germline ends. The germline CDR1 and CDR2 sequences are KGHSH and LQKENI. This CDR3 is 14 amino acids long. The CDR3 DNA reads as TGTGCCAGCTCACCCCCCCAGTTCAATCAGCCCCAGCATTTT. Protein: CASSPPQFNQPQHF.

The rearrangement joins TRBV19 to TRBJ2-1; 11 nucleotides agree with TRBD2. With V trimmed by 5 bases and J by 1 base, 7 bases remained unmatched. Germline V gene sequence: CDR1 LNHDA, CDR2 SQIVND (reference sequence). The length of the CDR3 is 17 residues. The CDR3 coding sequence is TGTGCCAGTAGTTTTTCTAGCGGGGGGACTTCCTACAATGAGCAGTTCTTC. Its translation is CASSFSSGGTSYNEQFF.

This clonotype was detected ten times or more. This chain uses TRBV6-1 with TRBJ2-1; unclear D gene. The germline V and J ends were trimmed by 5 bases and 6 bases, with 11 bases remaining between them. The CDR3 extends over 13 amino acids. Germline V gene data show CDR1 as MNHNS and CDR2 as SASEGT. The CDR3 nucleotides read TGTGCCAGCAGTCAACTAATCGGCAATGAGCAGTTCTTC. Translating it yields CASSQLIGNEQFF.

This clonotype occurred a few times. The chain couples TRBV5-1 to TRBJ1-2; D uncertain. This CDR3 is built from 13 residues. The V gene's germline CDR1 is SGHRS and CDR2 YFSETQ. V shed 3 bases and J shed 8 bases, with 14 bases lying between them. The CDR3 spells CASSYTSTFGYTF. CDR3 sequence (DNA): TGCGCCAGCAGCTACACAAGTACCTTCGGCTACACCTTC.

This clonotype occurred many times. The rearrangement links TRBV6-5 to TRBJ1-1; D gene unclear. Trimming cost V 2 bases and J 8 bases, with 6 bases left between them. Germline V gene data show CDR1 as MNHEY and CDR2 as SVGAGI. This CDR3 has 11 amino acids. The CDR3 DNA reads TGTGCCAGCAGTTACCCATCCGAAGCTTTCTTT. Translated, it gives CASSYPSEAFF.

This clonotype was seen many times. CDR3 nucleotide sequence: TGTGCCAGCAGTGACTCCAGAGGGGGCTACACCTTC. Translated: CASSDSRGGYTF. The V and J genes are TRBV6-1 and TRBJ1-2; D not certain. CDR3 length equals 12 residues. V lost 3 bases and J lost 8, with 10 bases in between. The V gene's germline CDR1 is MNHNS and CDR2 SASEGT.

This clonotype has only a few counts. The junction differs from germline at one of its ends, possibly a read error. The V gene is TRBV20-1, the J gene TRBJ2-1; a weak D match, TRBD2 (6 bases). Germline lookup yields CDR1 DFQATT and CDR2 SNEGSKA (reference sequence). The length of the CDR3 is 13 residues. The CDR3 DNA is TGCAGTGCTAGAGTAATGTCGACTAGTGAACTTATCTTC. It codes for CSARVMSTSELIF.

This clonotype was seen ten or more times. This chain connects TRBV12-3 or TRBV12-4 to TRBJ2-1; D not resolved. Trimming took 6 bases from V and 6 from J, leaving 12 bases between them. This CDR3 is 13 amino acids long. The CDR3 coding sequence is TGTGCCAGCAGGAACTTGATGAGCAATGAGCAGTTCTTC. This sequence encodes CASRNLMSNEQFF.

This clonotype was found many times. CDR3: CASSRGWGVGEKLFF. As DNA, the CDR3 is TGTGCCAGCAGTCGGGGGTGGGGGGTAGGAGAAAAACTGTTTTTT. V gene TRBV27 combines with J gene TRBJ1-4; TRBD1 is a possible D gene (5 bases). The length of the CDR3 is 15 residues. Germline V gives CDR1 MNHEY, CDR2 SMNVEV (reference sequence). The V end lost 5 bases, the J end lost 8 bases, and 18 bases lay between the germline ends. Full variable domain (outside the CDR3, taken from reference TRBV27 and TRBJ1-4): EAQVTQNPRYLITVTGKKLTVTCSQNMNHEYMSWYRQDPGLGLRQIYYSMNVEVTDKGDVPEGYKVSRKEKRNFPLILESPSPNQTSLYFCASSRGWGVGEKLFFGSGTQLSVL.